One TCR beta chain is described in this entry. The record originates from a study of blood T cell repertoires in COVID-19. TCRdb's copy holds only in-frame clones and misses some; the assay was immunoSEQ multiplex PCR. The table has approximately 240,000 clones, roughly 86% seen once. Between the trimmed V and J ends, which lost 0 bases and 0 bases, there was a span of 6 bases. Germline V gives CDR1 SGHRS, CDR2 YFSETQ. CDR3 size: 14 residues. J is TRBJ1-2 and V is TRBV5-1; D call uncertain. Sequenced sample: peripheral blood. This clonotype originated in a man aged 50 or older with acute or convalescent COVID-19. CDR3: CASSLDFTNYGYTF. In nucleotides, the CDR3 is TGCGCCAGCAGCTTGGACTTTACTAACTATGGCTACACCTTC.